This T cell receptor delta chain is from a study of gamma-delta T cells after stem cell transplantation. With V trimmed by 5 bases and J by 2 bases, 9 bases remained unmatched. Germline CDR1 is GEAIGNYY and CDR2 is EKD. The CDR3 runs to 19 residues. Sample share makes this clone large. TCRdb re-called clones from the RT-PCR reads using CATT. The data hold about 2,600 delta-chain clones, with about 25% observed a single time. The origin of this receptor is a human donor. It is not recorded whose cells these are; they may come from a transplant donor. The gene calls are TRDV2 and TRDJ3, with TRDD3 matching over 12 bases. Sequenced input: gamma-delta T cells. The CDR3 loop is CACALNWGIHPWDTRQMFF. The CDR3 coding sequence is TGTGCCTGTGCCCTGAACTGGGGGATACACCCCTGGGACACCCGACAGATGTTTTTC.